Given below is one TCR beta chain in context. Its matching antigen is unknown. The CDR3 end lies 3 residues beyond the end of the read and is filled in from the germline J gene. The ends were cut back, 6 bases at V and 4 bases at J, with 10 bases in the middle. The CDR3 runs 12 residues. The sample is drawn from a study of T cells in women clearing cervical HPV infection. Study background: Women with histologically confirmed HPV16-related CIN3 or worse, 2 with invasive cancer, served as cases. General observations from the study: Unknown T-cell numbers per sample may underlie the richness differences.

This table comes from immunoSEQ multiplex PCR, and its TCRdb copy is limited to in-frame clones, with some not included. The sample spans 20,000 to 25,000 clones; the ten largest clones claim 6%. The chain uses TRBV12-3 or TRBV12-4 and TRBJ2-7, with D unresolved. The receptor's source is a woman between 18 and 69 years old with a cervical HPV16 infection that either progressed to CIN3+ or cleared (not recorded which). The specimen was blood buffy coat. The CDR3 here is CASSELPYEQYF. Incomplete CDR3 DNA: TGTGCCAGCAGCGAGCTTCCGTACGAG.